This T cell receptor (beta chain) derives from a study of CD8+ T cells in alopecia areata. Researchers picked out CD4+ and CD8+ T cells from PBMCs by sorting. General study points: Lesional scalp, especially alopecia totalis/universalis, showed higher clonality than normal scalp. Although TCR sharing was seen in mice, sharing across patients was less clear, possibly for HLA-related reasons.

Extraction and reverse transcription of RNA yielded cDNA as the sequencing template. Generated by immunoSEQ multiplex PCR, the TCRdb table keeps only in-frame clones and is missing some. Among more than 100,000 clones, around 60% were seen once, and the ten largest hold 8% to 10%. There are a few counts of this clone. Its antigen is currently unknown. Per germline, CDR1 SGHRS and CDR2 YFSETQ. Trimming left V 0 bases short and J 0 bases short, with 13 bases between. The CDR3 runs to 16 residues. Sequencing was done on a sample of CD4+ T cells sorted from blood. The receptor was isolated from a human donor in good health. V and J are TRBV5-1 and TRBJ2-7, with D unclear. CDR3 bases: TGCGCCAGCAGCTTGGATCCGACTGCCTACTCCTACGAGCAGTACTTC. Translating gives CASSLDPTAYSYEQYF.